This is a list of T cell receptor beta chains from one sample in a study of blood T cells in healthy people across ages. TCRdb reprocessed the 5' RACE reads via MiXCR and lists one record per CDR3 protein. Here the sample spans some 1.4 million distinct CDR3 sequences, approximately 40% being singletons. The sample comprised blood. These receptors all stem from a young woman in good health. CDR3s leave out the opening cysteine and the closing phenylalanine or tryptophan. Fields, in order: V gene, J gene, CDR3 protein.

TRBV3-1	TRBJ1-1	ASSLGQGNGVTEAF
TRBV3-1	TRBJ2-5	ASSQVSIQETQY
TRBV10-3	TRBJ2-5	AASGRGWEQY
TRBV5-1	TRBJ2-7	ASSPRLAEFNEQY
TRBV2	TRBJ1-2	ASSQTNYGYKGYT
TRBV5-6	TRBJ2-6	ASSRSSHSAGANVLT
TRBV7-9	TRBJ2-1	ASSRDTLAGGKSYEQF
TRBV20-1	TRBJ1-1	SAPSGTYGMNTEAF
TRBV12-3/TRBV12-4	TRBJ2-1	ASTKRVSYNEQF
TRBV6-5	TRBJ2-5	ASSYLTSEYIGEQETQY
TRBV20-1	TRBJ1-2	SAQGLNYGYT
TRBV28	TRBJ2-1	ASRKQKASYNEQF
TRBV7-2	TRBJ2-7	ASSQGTGERRGWSYEQY
TRBV9	TRBJ2-5	ASSPQQGGQETQY
TRBV20-1	TRBJ2-1	SARLGSDHEQF
TRBV7-7	TRBJ2-1	ASSFPESNEQF
TRBV5-5	TRBJ1-2	ASSLVSAPGYT
TRBV11-2	TRBJ2-5	ASRTPGRRQETQY
TRBV7-3	TRBJ2-1	ASSLTTGGEQF
TRBV4-2	TRBJ2-3	ASSQYATSTDTQY
TRBV18	TRBJ1-2	ASSPPTRGDGYT
TRBV7-8	TRBJ2-2	ASSFVFQGRPGELF
TRBV20-1	TRBJ1-5	SATAGLIEGQPQH
TRBV11-2	TRBJ2-5	ASSLDGRTQY
TRBV10-3	TRBJ2-1	AISDVRRTPAGNEQF
TRBV7-2	TRBJ2-5	ASSFGGLAGGRETQY